Described below is a single T cell receptor (beta chain) sequence and its context. What antigen it recognizes has not been identified. A read error may account for a junction end that differs from germline. The sample is drawn from a study of blood T cells in healthy people across ages (dated by TCRdb to the mid-2010s). Regarding the research as a whole: In model experiments, template switching captured roughly one uniquely barcoded TCR beta cDNA molecule for every two T cells. Age-related changes in TCR beta repertoire diversity were measured in the study by deep sequencing normalized with unique cDNA molecular identifiers. To avoid experimental bias, donors of different ages were randomly spread across the sequencing lanes. Four age groups were formed from the donors: young (average approximately 15 years), middle-aged (just under 40), aged (approximately 60) and long-lived (more than 75). For two donors (one aged 18 to 30 and one aged 80 or older), the study analyzed two additional independent replicas of 1 million unique cDNA reads from the same blood draw. Results the study describes overall, beyond this receptor: Compared with the aged group, the long-lived group had more naive CD4+ T cells, fewer expanded clones and increased TCR diversity, a pattern suggesting age selection. Because the CMV infection status of the donors was unknown, age-related changes in expanded clonotypes may potentially have been confounded. Estimates of total diversity from one million sequenced T cells were regarded as lower bounds and underestimates. A strong correlation was found between observed TCR beta diversity and the percentage of naive T cells measured by flow cytometry. As age increased, observed TCR beta diversity per million T cells dropped in a roughly linear way, and a significant reduction was already evident by age around 41. Conclusive comparison of naive and antigen-experienced compartments was prevented by the profiling of bulk unsorted PBMCs.

Library creation used 5' RACE. TCRdb lists the instrument as Illumina HiSeq 2500. The second PCR ran for about 6 to 12 cycles and used a J-beta primer mix along with a sample-barcoded 5' primer. A template-switch 5' adaptor carrying 12 random nucleotides introduced a unique molecular identifier onto each TCR beta cDNA molecule. Each sample yielded at least 2.5 million CDR3-containing paired-end reads. First-strand cDNA synthesis was performed from all RNA using the Mint cDNA synthesis kit, with priming by a TRBC-specific oligonucleotide. All cDNA was treated with uracil-DNA glycosylase and then went through a first 18-cycle PCR with the universal primers M1SS and BC2_uni_R. Under the source paper's analysis protocol: For normalization, 1 million high-quality reads were randomly selected from each sample, with every read carrying a distinct molecular identifier. Instead of being binned into consensus sequences, reads with shared molecular identifiers were discarded. MiTCR, set to a Q25 quality threshold and the strictest error-elimination algorithm, was used for CDR3 identification, clonotype clustering and error correction. A nonparametric unseen species model with Euler transformation was used to estimate a lower bound on total TCR beta diversity. TCRdb redid the processing of the public reads, applying fastp at Q25 and MiXCR, and retained in-frame beta chains. Every CDR3 protein is listed once, alongside the most common genes and DNA of its rows. The V and J calls shown here were made by TCRdb, not taken from the authors' results. The table for this sample lists 600,000 to 650,000 distinct CDR3 sequences; 58% of them were counted only once. The top ten clonotypes cover over 35% of the sample.

Donors were 30 to 45 systemically healthy Caucasian individuals from Russia aged roughly 6 to 90 years. Each donor gave around 9.9 milliliters of peripheral blood, collected into EDTA-treated Vacutainer tubes. Ficoll-Paque density-gradient centrifugation was used to isolate PBMCs, with at least 6.5 million per sample. Total RNA, at least 6 micrograms per sample, was extracted from PBMCs with Trizol reagent. Naive CD45RAhigh/CD27high T cell percentages were measured by flow cytometry on a PBMC aliquot from every donor. From the cysteine up to the phenylalanine, the CDR3 has a length of 15 residues. Here the CDR3 DNA is all that survives: 45 bases in frame from base 1. Reading the germline V gene (reference sequence) gives CDR1 MNHEY and CDR2 SMNVEV.

The sequencing input was blood. This chain is built from TRBV27 and TRBJ2-3; the D element might be TRBD1 or TRBD2, as each aligns at 5 bases. The receptor was isolated from a man aged 60 to 69 in good health. CDR3 sequence: CASSRTGRGTNTQYF. The bases are TGTGCCAGCAGCCGGACGGGACGGGGCACAAATACGCAGTATTTT.